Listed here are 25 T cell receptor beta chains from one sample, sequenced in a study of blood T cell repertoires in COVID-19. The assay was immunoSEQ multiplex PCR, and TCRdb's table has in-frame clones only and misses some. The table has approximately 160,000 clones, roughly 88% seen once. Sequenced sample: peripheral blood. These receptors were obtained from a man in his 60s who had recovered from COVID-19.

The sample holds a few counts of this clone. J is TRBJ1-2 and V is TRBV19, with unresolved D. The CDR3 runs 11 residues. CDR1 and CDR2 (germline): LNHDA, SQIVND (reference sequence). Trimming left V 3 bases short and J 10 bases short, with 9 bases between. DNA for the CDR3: TGTGCCAGTAGTATCACAGCTCACTACACCTTC. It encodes CASSITAHYTF.

The CDR3 nucleotides read TGCGCCAGCAGCCGGGACAGCGATAATTCACCCCTCCACTTT. Translating it yields CASSRDSDNSPLHF. The chain has TRBV4-3 and TRBJ1-6, with 7 nucleotides matching TRBD1. Per germline, CDR1 LGHNA and CDR2 YSLEER. Germline trimming cut 4 bases from V and 5 bases from J; bases unmatched to any gene: 2. The CDR3 spans 14 residues.

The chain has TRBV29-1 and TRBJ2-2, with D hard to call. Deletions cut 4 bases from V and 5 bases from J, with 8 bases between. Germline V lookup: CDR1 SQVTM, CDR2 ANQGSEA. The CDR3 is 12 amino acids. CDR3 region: CSVGAGTGELFF. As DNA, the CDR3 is TGCAGCGTTGGGGCCGGAACCGGGGAGCTGTTTTTT.

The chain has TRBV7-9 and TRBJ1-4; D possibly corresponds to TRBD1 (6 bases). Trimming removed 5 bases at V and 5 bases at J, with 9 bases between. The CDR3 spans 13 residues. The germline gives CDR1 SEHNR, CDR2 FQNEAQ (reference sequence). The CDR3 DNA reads TGTGCCAGCAGCCGGGGGGGCAATGAAAAACTGTTTTTT. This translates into CASSRGGNEKLFF.

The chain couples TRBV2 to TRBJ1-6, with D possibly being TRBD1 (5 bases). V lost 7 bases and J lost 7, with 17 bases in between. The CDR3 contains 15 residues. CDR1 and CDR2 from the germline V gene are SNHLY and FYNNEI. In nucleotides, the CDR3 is TGTGCCAGCACCGGAGACCGGGGGAAGAATTCACCCCTCCACTTT. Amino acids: CASTGDRGKNSPLHF.

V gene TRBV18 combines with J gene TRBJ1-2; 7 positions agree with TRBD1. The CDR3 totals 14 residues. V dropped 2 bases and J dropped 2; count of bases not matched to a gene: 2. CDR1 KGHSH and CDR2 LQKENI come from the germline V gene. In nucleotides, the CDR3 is TGTGCCAGCTCACCATCGGGACAGAACTATGGCTACACCTTC. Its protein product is CASSPSGQNYGYTF.

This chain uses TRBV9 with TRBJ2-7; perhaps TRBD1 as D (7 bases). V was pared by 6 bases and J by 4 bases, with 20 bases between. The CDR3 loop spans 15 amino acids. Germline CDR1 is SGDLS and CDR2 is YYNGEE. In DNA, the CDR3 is TGTGCCAGCACCCCGGGAGACAGGGTAACATACGAGCAGTACTTC. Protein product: CASTPGDRVTYEQYF.

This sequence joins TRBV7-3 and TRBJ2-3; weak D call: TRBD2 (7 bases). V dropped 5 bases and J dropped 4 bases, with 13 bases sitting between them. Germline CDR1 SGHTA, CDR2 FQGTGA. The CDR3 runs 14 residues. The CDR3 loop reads CASSPEGGPDTQYF. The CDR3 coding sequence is TGTGCCAGCAGCCCCGAGGGGGGGCCAGATACGCAGTATTTT.

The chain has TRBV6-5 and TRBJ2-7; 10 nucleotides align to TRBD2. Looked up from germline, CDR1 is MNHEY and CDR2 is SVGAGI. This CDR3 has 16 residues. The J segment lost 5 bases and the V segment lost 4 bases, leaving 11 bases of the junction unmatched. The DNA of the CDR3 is TGTGCCAGCAGTTCGAGCTTAGCGGGGGGATTCAACGAGCAGTACTTC. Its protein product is CASSSSLAGGFNEQYF.

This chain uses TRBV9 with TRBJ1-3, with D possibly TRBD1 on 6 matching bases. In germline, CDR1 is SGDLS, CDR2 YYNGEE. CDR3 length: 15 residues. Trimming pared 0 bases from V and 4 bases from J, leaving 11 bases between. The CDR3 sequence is CASSVGDMAGNTIYF. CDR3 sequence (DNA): TGTGCCAGCAGCGTAGGGGACATGGCCGGAAACACCATATATTTT.

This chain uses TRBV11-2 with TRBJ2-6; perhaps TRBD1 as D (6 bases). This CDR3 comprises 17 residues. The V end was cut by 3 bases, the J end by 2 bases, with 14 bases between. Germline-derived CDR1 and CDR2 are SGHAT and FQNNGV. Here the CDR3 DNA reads TGTGCCAGCAGCTTCAGCCACAGGGCTGCTGGGGCCAACGTCCTGACTTTC. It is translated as CASSFSHRAAGANVLTF.

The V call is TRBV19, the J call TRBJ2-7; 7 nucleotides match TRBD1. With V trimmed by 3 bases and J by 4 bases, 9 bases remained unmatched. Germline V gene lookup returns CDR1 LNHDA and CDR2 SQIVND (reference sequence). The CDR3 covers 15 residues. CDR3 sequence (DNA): TGTGCCAGTAGTATGGGCTCCGGGACAGCTTACGAGCAGTACTTC. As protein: CASSMGSGTAYEQYF.

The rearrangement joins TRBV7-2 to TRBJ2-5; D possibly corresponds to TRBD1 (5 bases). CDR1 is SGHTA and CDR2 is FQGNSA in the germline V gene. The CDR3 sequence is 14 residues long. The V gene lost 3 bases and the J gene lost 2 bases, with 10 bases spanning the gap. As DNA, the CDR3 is TGTGCCAGCAGCTTGCTAGGGGAACAAGAGACCCAGTACTTC. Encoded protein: CASSLLGEQETQYF. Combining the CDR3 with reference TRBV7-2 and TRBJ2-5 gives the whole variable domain GAGVSQSPSNKVTEKGKDVELRCDPISGHTALYWYRQSLGQGLEFLIYFQGNSAPDKSGLPSDRFSAERTGGSVSTLTIQRTQQEDSAVYLCASSLLGEQETQYFGPGTRLLVL.

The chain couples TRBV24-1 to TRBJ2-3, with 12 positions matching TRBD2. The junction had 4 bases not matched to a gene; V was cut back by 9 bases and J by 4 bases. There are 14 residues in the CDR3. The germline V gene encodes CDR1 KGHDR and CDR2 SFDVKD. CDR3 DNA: TGTGCCACCGGACTAGCGGGGATCCCAGATACGCAGTATTTT. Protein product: CATGLAGIPDTQYF.

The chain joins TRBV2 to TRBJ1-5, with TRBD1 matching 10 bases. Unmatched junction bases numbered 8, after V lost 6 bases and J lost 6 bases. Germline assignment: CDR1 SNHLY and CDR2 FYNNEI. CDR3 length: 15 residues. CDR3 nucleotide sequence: TGTGCCAGCAGACAGGACAGGGGGGGTGGTCAGCCCCAGCATTTT. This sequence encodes CASRQDRGGGQPQHF.

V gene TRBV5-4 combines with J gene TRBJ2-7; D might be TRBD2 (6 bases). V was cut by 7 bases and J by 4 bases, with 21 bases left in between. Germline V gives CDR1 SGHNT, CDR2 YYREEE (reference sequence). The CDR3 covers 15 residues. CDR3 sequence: CASSLGGSRAYEQYF. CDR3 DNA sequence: TGTGCCAGCTCCCTTGGGGGGTCCAGGGCGTACGAGCAGTACTTC. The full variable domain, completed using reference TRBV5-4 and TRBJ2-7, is ETGVTQSPTHLIKTRGQQVTLRCSSQSGHNTVSWYQQALGQGPQFIFQYYREEENGRGNFPPRFSGLQFPNYSSELNVNALELDDSALYLCASSLGGSRAYEQYFGPGTRLTVT.

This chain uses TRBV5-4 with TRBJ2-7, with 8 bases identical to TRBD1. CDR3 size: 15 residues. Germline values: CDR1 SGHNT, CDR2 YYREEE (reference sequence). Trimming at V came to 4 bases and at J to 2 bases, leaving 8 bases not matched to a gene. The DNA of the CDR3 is TGTGCCAGCAGCCGCGGACAGGGTGTCCCCTACGAGCAGTACTTC. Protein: CASSRGQGVPYEQYF.

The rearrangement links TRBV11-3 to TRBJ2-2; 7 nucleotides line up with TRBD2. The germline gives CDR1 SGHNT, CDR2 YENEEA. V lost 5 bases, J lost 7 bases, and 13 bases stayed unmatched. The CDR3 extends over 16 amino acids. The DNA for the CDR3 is TGTGCCAGCAGCCGAAACCGGGGGGTAGTTGGCGGGGAGCTGTTTTTT. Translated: CASSRNRGVVGGELFF.

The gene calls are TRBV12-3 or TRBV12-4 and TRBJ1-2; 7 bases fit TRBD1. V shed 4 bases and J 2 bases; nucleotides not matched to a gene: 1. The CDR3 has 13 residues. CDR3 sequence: CASSSQGNYGYTF. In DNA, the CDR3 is TGTGCCAGCAGTTCACAGGGGAACTATGGCTACACCTTC.

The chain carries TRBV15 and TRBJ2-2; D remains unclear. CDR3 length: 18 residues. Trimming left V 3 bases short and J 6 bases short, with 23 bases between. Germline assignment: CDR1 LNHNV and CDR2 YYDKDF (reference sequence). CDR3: CATSSSSTRSNTAGELFF. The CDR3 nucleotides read TGTGCCACCAGCAGTTCGTCCACTCGATCGAATACCGCCGGGGAGCTGTTTTTT.

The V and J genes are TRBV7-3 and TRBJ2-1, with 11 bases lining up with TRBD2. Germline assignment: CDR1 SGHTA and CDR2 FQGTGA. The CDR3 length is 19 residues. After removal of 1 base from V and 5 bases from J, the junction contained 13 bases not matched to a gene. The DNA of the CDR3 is TGTGCCAGCAGCTTAAGGTATAGCGGGGGGGCAAAGGTCCACAATGAGCAGTTCTTC. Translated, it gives CASSLRYSGGAKVHNEQFF.

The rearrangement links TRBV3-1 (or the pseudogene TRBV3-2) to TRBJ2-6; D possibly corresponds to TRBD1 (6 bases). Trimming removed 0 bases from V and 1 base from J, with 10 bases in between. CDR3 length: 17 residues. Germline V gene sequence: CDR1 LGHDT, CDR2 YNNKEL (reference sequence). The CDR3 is CASSQEHRVSGANVLTF. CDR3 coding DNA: TGTGCCAGCAGCCAAGAGCACAGGGTATCTGGGGCCAACGTCCTGACTTTC.

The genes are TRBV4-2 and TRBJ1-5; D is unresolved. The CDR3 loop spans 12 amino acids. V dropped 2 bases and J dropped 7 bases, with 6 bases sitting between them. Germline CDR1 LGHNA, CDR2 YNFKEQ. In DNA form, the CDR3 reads TGTGCCAGCAGCCAACCCGGGCAGCCCCAGCATTTT. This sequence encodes CASSQPGQPQHF.

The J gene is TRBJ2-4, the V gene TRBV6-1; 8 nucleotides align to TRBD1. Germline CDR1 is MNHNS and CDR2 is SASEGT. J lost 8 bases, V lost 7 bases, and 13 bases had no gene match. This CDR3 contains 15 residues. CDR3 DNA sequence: TGTGCCAGCATTGTGAGACAGGGGTGGGGTGACATTCAGTACTTC. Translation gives CASIVRQGWGDIQYF.

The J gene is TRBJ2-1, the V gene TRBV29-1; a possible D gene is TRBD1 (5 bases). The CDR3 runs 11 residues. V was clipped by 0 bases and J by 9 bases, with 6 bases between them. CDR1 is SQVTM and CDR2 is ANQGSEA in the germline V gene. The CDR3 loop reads CSVEDGAEQFF. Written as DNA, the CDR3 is TGCAGCGTTGAAGATGGGGCTGAGCAGTTCTTC.